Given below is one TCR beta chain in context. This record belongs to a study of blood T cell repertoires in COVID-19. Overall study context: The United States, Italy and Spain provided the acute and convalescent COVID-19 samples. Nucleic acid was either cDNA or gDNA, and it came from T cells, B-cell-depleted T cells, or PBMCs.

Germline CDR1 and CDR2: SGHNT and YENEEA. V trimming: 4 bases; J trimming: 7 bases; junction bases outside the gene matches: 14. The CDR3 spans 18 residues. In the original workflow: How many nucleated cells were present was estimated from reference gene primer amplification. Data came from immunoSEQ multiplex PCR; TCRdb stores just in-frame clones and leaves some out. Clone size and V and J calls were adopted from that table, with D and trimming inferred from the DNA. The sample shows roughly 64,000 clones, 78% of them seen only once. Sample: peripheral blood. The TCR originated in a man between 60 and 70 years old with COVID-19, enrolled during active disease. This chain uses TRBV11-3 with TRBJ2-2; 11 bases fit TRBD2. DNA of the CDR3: TGTGCCAGCAGCTCCGAGGGGAAACTAGCGGGAGAGATCGGGGAGCTGTTTTTT. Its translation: CASSSEGKLAGEIGELFF.